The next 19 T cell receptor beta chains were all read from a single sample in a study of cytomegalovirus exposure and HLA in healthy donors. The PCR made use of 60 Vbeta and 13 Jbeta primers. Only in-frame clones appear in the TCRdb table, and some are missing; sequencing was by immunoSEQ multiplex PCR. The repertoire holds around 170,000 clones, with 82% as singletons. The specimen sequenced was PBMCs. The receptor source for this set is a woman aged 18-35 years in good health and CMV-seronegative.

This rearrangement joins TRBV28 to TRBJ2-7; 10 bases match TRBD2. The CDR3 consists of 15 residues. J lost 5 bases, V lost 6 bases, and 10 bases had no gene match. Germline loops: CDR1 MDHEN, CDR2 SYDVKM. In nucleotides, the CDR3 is TGTGCCAGCAGACCCGTGGCTAGCGGGAGCAACGAGCAGTACTTC. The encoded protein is CASRPVASGSNEQYF.

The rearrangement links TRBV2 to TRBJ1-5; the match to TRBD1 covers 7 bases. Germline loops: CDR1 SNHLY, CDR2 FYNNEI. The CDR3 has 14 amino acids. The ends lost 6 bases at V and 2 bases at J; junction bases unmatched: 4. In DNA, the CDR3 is TGTGCCAGCAGCCGACAGGGCGGCAATCAGCCCCAGCATTTT. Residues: CASSRQGGNQPQHF.

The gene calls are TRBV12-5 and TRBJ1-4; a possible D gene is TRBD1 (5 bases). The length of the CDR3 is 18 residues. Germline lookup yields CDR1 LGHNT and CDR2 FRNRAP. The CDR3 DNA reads TGTGCCCCCAATCAGTTTAAGCCTTTCGCGGGGGAAGGTGAAAAACTGTTTTTT. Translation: CAPNQFKPFAGEGEKLFF.

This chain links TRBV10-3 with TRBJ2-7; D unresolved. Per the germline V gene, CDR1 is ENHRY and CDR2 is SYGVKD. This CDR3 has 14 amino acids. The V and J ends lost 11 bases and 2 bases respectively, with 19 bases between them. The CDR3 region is CAASESTLPYEQYF. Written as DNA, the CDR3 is TGTGCCGCGTCCGAAAGTACTTTACCCTACGAGCAGTACTTC.

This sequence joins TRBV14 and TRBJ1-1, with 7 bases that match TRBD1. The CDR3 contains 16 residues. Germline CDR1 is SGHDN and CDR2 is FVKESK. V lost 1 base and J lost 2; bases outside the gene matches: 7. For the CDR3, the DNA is TGTGCCAGCAGCCAAGTTTTTGGGACAGCAAACACTGAAGCTTTCTTT. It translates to CASSQVFGTANTEAFF. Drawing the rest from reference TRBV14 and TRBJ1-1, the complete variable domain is EAGVTQFPSHSVIEKGQTVTLRCDPISGHDNLYWYRRVMGKEIKFLLHFVKESKQDESGMPNNRFLAERTGGTYSTLKVQPAELEDSGVYFCASSQVFGTANTEAFFGQGTRLTVV.

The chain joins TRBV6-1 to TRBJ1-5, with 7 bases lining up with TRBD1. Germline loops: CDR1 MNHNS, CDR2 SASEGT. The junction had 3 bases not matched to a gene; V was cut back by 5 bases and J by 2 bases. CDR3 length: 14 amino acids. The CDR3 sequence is CASSRTGGNQPQHF. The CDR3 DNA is TGTGCCAGCAGTCGGACAGGTGGCAATCAGCCCCAGCATTTT.

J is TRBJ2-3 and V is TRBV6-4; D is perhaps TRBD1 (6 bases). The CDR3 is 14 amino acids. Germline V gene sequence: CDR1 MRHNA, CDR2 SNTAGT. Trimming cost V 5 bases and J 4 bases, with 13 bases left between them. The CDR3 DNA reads TGTGCCAGCAGTCGACAGGAGGAGTCAGATACGCAGTATTTT. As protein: CASSRQEESDTQYF.

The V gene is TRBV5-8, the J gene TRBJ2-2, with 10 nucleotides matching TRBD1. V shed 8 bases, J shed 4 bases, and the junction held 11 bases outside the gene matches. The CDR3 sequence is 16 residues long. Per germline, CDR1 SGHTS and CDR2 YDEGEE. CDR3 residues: CARPRDRGQGTGELFF. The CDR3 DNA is TGTGCCAGACCAAGGGACAGGGGTCAAGGCACCGGGGAGCTGTTTTTT.

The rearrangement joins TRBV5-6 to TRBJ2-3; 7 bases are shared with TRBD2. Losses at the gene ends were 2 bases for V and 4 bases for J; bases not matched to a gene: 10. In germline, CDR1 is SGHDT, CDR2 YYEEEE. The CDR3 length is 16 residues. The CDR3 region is CASSFPPGGRSDTQYF. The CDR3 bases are TGTGCCAGCAGCTTCCCTCCGGGGGGTAGGTCAGATACGCAGTATTTT.

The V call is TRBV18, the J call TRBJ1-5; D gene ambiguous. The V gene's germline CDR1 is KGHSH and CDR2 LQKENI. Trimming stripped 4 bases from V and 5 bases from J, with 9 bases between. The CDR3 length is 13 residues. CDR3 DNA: TGTGCCAGCTCACAGGACGGGGATCAGCCCCAGCATTTT. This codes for CASSQDGDQPQHF.

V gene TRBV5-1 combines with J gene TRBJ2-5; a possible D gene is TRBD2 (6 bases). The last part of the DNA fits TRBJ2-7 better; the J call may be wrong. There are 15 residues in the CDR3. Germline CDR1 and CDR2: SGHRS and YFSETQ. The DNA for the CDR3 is TGCGCCAGCAGCCCAGGCCCGGGCGGGGCCTACGAGCAGTACTTC. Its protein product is CASSPGPGGAYEQYF.

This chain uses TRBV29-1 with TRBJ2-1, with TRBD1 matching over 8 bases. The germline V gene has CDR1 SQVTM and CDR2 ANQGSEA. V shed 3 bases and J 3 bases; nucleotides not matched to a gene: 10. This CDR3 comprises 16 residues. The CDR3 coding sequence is TGCAGCGTTGAGCCGACAGGGGCAAAACACTACAATGAGCAGTTCTTC. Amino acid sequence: CSVEPTGAKHYNEQFF.

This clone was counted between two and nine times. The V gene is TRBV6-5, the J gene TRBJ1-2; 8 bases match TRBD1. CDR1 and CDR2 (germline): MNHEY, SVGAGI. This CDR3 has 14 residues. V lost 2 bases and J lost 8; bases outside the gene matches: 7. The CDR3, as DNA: TGTGCCAGCAGTTACGGGCGGACAGGGAGCGGCTACACCTTC. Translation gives CASSYGRTGSGYTF.

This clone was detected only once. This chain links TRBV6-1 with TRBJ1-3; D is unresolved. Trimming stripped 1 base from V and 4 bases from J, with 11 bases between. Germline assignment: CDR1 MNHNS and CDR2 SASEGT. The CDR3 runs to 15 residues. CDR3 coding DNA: TGTGCCAGCAGTGAAGTGGGTCTAGCCGGAAACACCATATATTTT. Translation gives CASSEVGLAGNTIYF.

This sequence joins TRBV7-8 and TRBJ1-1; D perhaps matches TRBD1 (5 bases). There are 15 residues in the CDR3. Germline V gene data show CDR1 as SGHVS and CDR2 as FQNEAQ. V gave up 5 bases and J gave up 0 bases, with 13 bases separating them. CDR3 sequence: CASSRRTGVNTEAFF. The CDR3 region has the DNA TGTGCCAGCAGCCGCCGAACAGGAGTGAACACTGAAGCTTTCTTT. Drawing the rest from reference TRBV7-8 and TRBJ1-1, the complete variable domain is GAGVSQSPRYKVAKRGQDVALRCDPISGHVSLFWYQQALGQGPEFLTYFQNEAQLDKSGLPSDRFFAERPEGSVSTLKIQRTQQEDSAVYLCASSRRTGVNTEAFFGQGTRLTVV.

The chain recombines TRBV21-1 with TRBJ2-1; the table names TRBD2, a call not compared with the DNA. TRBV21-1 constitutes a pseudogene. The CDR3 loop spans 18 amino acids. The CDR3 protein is CASSPGLAVPSSYNEQFF. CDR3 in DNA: TGTGCCAGCAGCCCGGGACTAGCGGTCCCGAGCTCCTACAATGAGCAGTTCTTC.

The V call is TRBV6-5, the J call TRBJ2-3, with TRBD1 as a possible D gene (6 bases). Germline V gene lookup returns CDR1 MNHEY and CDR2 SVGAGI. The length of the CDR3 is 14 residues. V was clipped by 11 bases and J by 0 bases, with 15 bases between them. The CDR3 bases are TGTGCCGCAAGGCATAGGGGGAGCACAGATACGCAGTATTTT. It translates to CAARHRGSTDTQYF.

This chain's CDR3 is CASSLVLGEGPEQYF. DNA of the CDR3: TGTGCCAGCAGCTTAGTTTTGGGGGAGGGCCCCGAGCAGTACTTC. The chain is built from TRBV7-9 and TRBJ2-7; TRBD2 matches at 7 bases. The length of the CDR3 is 15 residues. After removal of 1 base from V and 6 bases from J, the junction contained 9 bases not matched to a gene. Germline lookup yields CDR1 SEHNR and CDR2 FQNEAQ (reference sequence).

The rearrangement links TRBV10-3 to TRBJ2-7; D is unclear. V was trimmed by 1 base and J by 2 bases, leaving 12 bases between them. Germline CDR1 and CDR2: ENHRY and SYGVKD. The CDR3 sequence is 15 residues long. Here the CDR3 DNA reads TGTGCCATCAGTGAGTTTGAGCGAATGACCTACGAGCAGTACTTC. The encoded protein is CAISEFERMTYEQYF.